Shown below are 24 T cell receptor beta chains from a single sample sequenced in a study of human T cells and chemical hapten exposure. Time point specified: patch test 3, about 24 weeks after DPC sensitization. Treatment of the sample: therapeutic diphenylcyclopropenone sensitization with weekly scalp DPC. TCRdb independently ran MiXCR on the RACE reads; one entry per CDR3 protein. The sample consists of fewer than 200,000 distinct CDR3 sequences, around a quarter of them appearing once. The sequencing here drew on whole blood, taken in connection with sensitization to the hapten diphenylcyclopropenone (DPC). Every receptor here comes from a woman between 18 and 29 years old with alopecia areata. Some clones in this sample may be carry-over from other donors' samples.

The chain is built from TRBV10-3 and TRBJ2-3; TRBD1 might be the D (6 bases). This CDR3 comprises 16 residues. Per the germline V gene, CDR1 is ENHRY and CDR2 is SYGVKD. Trimming pared 6 bases from V and 3 bases from J, leaving 19 bases between. CDR3 nucleotide sequence: TGTGCCATCAGCCCCGGTGGGGGCAAGTGGACAGATACGCAGTATTTT. Protein: CAISPGGGKWTDTQYF.

The J gene is TRBJ1-2, the V gene TRBV29-1; possibly TRBD1 for D (5 bases). This CDR3 has 12 amino acids. Deletions cut 7 bases from V and 8 bases from J, with 17 bases between. Looked up from germline, CDR1 is SQVTM and CDR2 is ANQGSEA. CDR3 amino acids: CSGAGNFIGYTF. CDR3 bases: TGCAGCGGTGCAGGGAACTTTATCGGCTACACCTTC.

The chain recombines TRBV4-2 with TRBJ1-1; 9 bases align to TRBD1. Looked up from germline, CDR1 is LGHNA and CDR2 is YNFKEQ. The CDR3 totals 14 residues. The trim removed 0 bases at V and 13 bases at J, leaving 9 bases unmatched. CDR3 amino acids: CASSQDAMGQGLFF. Here the CDR3 DNA reads TGTGCCAGCAGCCAAGATGCTATGGGACAGGGTCTTTTCTTT.

The rearrangement uses TRBV5-5 and TRBJ2-4; D ambiguous. The V end was cut by 0 bases, the J end by 8 bases, with 6 bases between. The CDR3 contains 12 residues. Germline values: CDR1 SGHKS, CDR2 YYEKEE (reference sequence). This CDR3 reads CASSLGSDIQYF. In nucleotides, the CDR3 is TGTGCCAGCAGCTTGGGGTCCGACATTCAGTACTTC.

The rearrangement links TRBV12-3 or TRBV12-4 to TRBJ1-2; TRBD1 is a possible D gene (5 bases). Trimming took off 8 bases at V and 2 bases at J, with 12 bases between the two ends. The CDR3 has 13 residues. The CDR3 is CASRRGRNYGYTF. The CDR3 DNA reads TGTGCCAGCCGGAGGGGTAGAAACTATGGCTACACCTTC.

The sample holds a few counts of this clonotype. The chain employs TRBV3-1 and TRBJ1-5, with unresolved D. V lost 1 base, J lost 7 bases, and 5 bases lay in between. Germline values: CDR1 LGHDT, CDR2 YNNKEL (reference sequence). The CDR3 runs 12 residues. The DNA of the CDR3 is TGTGCCAGCAGCCAAGGGCAGCAGCCCCAGCATTTT. This translates into CASSQGQQPQHF. Full variable domain (outside the CDR3, taken from reference TRBV3-1 and TRBJ1-5): DTAVSQTPKYLVTQMGNDKSIKCEQNLGHDTMYWYKQDSKKFLKIMFSYNNKELIINETVPNRFSPKSPDKAHLNLHINSLELGDSAVYFCASSQGQQPQHFGDGTRLSIL.

The table lists this clonotype with many counts. The CDR3 loop reads CASSSPTGGRETQYF. In DNA, the CDR3 is TGTGCCAGCAGTTCCCCTACAGGGGGGAGGGAGACCCAGTACTTC. The V gene is TRBV28, the J gene TRBJ2-5; 8 bases align to TRBD1. Germline V gene lookup returns CDR1 MDHEN and CDR2 SYDVKM. The CDR3 length is 15 residues. V was pared by 4 bases and J by 5 bases, with 9 bases of the junction left unmatched.

Many counts were recorded for this clonotype. V and J are TRBV5-4 and TRBJ1-1, with TRBD1 as a possible D gene (5 bases). The CDR3 runs to 13 residues. V dropped 4 bases and J dropped 1 base, with 8 bases sitting between them. Per the germline V gene, CDR1 is SGHNT and CDR2 is YYREEE (reference sequence). CDR3 sequence: CASSRGPNTEAFF. DNA of the CDR3: TGTGCCAGCAGCCGGGGCCCGAACACTGAAGCTTTCTTT.

CDR3 protein: CASSLIFDNVLTF. CDR3 nucleotide sequence: TGCGCCAGCAGCTTGATCTTCGACAACGTCCTGACTTTC. The chain carries TRBV5-1 and TRBJ2-6; D is undetermined. The V and J ends lost 1 base and 9 bases respectively, with 8 bases between them. Germline CDR1 SGHRS, CDR2 YFSETQ. The CDR3 is 13 residues long.

This clonotype turned up a few times. The V call is TRBV5-1, the J call TRBJ2-7, with D unclear. The CDR3 contains 13 residues. Germline V gene lookup returns CDR1 SGHRS and CDR2 YFSETQ. The V and J ends lost 2 bases and 1 base respectively, with 7 bases between them. Here the CDR3 DNA reads TGCGCCAGCAGCTTTCCCGCTTCCTACGAGCAGTACTTC. Protein product: CASSFPASYEQYF.

This clonotype was counted at least ten times. The chain couples TRBV20-1 to TRBJ2-1, with 7 bases fitting TRBD2. Germline values: CDR1 DFQATT, CDR2 SNEGSKA (reference sequence). The CDR3 runs to 16 residues. V was pared by 1 base and J by 3 bases, with 9 bases of the junction left unmatched. CDR3 sequence reads: CSARAAGAVFYNEQFF. In DNA, the CDR3 is TGCAGTGCTAGAGCCGCGGGAGCGGTGTTCTACAATGAGCAGTTCTTC.

V gene TRBV29-1 combines with J gene TRBJ2-1; no clear D gene. The V end was cut by 5 bases, the J end by 0 bases, with 8 bases between. From germline, CDR1 is SQVTM and CDR2 ANQGSEA. The CDR3 loop spans 13 amino acids. CDR3 sequence reads: CSVSFRSYNEQFF. Written as DNA, the CDR3 is TGCAGCGTTAGCTTTCGCTCCTACAATGAGCAGTTCTTC.

The chain joins TRBV4-1 to TRBJ2-1; TRBD1 is a possible D gene (6 bases). V was clipped by 1 base and J by 4 bases, with 11 bases between them. CDR1 MGHRA and CDR2 YSYEKL come from the germline V gene. The CDR3 length is 15 residues. The CDR3 spells CASSQVWGPYNEQFF. In nucleotides, the CDR3 is TGCGCCAGCAGCCAAGTGTGGGGGCCTTACAATGAGCAGTTCTTC.

This clonotype was seen ten or more times. This chain links TRBV6-4 with TRBJ2-3; TRBD2 matches 14 bases. V gave up 6 bases and J gave up 4 bases; unmatched junction bases: 6. The germline V gene encodes CDR1 MRHNA and CDR2 SNTAGT. This CDR3 spans 16 amino acids. CDR3 residues: CASSHGLAGGADTQYF. The DNA for the CDR3 is TGTGCCAGCAGCCACGGACTAGCGGGGGGCGCAGATACGCAGTATTTT.

In its sample, this clonotype was seen a few times. The rearrangement uses TRBV29-1 and TRBJ1-4; D not resolved. Germline loops: CDR1 SQVTM, CDR2 ANQGSEA. The CDR3 sequence is 14 residues long. V lost 0 bases and J 8 bases, leaving 13 bases between the germline ends. The CDR3 coding sequence is TGCAGCGTTGAAGATAGGAGGGTTGGGGAAAAACTGTTTTTT. Translation gives CSVEDRRVGEKLFF.

This clonotype occurred a few times. V is TRBV18 and J is TRBJ1-1; D possibly corresponds to TRBD1 (6 bases). This CDR3 region has 14 residues. The V and J ends lost 2 bases and 1 base respectively, with 8 bases between them. Germline loops: CDR1 KGHSH, CDR2 LQKENI. In nucleotides, the CDR3 is TGTGCCAGCTCACCAAAACAGGGGAACACTGAAGCTTTCTTT. This codes for CASSPKQGNTEAFF.

CDR3 protein: CASSFTGYISHEQYF. CDR3 DNA sequence: TGTGCCAGCAGCTTTACGGGGTACATTTCCCACGAGCAGTACTTC. The J gene is TRBJ2-7, the V gene TRBV7-2; tentatively, D is TRBD2 (5 bases). The CDR3 is 15 amino acids. Germline CDR1 is SGHTA and CDR2 is FQGNSA. With 3 bases removed from V and 5 bases from J, the gap between germline ends came to 17 bases.

The chain carries TRBV7-2 and TRBJ1-3, with 7 bases that match TRBD1. CDR3 length: 17 residues. Trimming took 3 bases from V and 2 from J; bases not matched to a gene: 10. Germline V gene sequence: CDR1 SGHTA, CDR2 FQGNSA. This CDR3 reads CASSFLVRGRPGNTIYF. CDR3 nucleotide sequence: TGTGCCAGCAGCTTTCTTGTTAGGGGGCGACCTGGAAACACCATATATTTT.

Ten or more counts support this clonotype. The chain recombines TRBV9 with TRBJ2-1; D is undetermined. The V and J ends lost 1 base and 6 bases respectively, with 2 bases between them. This CDR3 region has 11 residues. The germline gives CDR1 SGDLS, CDR2 YYNGEE. In DNA form, the CDR3 reads TGTGCCAGCAGCGTATCCAATGAGCAGTTCTTC. As protein: CASSVSNEQFF.

The chain couples TRBV18 to TRBJ1-4; possible D gene TRBD1, 5 bases. With 2 bases removed from V and 8 bases from J, the gap between germline ends came to 15 bases. The CDR3 loop spans 15 amino acids. From germline, CDR1 is KGHSH and CDR2 LQKENI. CDR3 region: CASSPADTPQEKLFF. DNA for the CDR3: TGTGCCAGCTCACCAGCGGACACCCCTCAAGAAAAACTGTTTTTT.

This clonotype showed up just a few times. This CDR3 reads CASSQKVGGNQPQHF. The CDR3, as DNA: TGCGCCAGCAGCCAAAAAGTAGGAGGGAATCAGCCCCAGCATTTT. The V gene is TRBV4-3, the J gene TRBJ1-5, with D unresolved. The length of the CDR3 is 15 residues. V was pared by 2 bases and J by 4 bases, with 12 bases between. The germline V gene encodes CDR1 LGHNA and CDR2 YSLEER.

The chain employs TRBV3-1 and TRBJ2-7, with D unclear. V lost 2 bases to trimming and J lost 3 bases, with 2 bases between them. Germline values: CDR1 LGHDT, CDR2 YNNKEL (reference sequence). The CDR3 extends over 11 amino acids. The CDR3 region has the DNA TGTGCCAGCAGCCAACTCTACGAGCAGTACTTC. This encodes CASSQLYEQYF.

V gene TRBV12-3 or TRBV12-4 combines with J gene TRBJ2-1; 7 bases agree with TRBD2. The CDR3 has 15 amino acids. V gave up 3 bases and J gave up 6 bases; unmatched junction bases: 8. The CDR3 region has the DNA TGTGCCAGCAGTTTTGGGCGGGAGTCAAGCAATGAGCAGTTCTTC. Translation: CASSFGRESSNEQFF.

At least ten counts were recorded for this clonotype. The chain uses TRBV24-1 and TRBJ2-1; TRBD2 aligns across 13 bases. In germline, CDR1 is KGHDR, CDR2 SFDVKD. This CDR3 is 18 amino acids long. J lost 0 bases, V lost 3 bases, and 4 bases had no gene match. CDR3 DNA sequence: TGTGCCACCAGTGATCCGGGACTAGCGGGGAGCTCCTACAATGAGCAGTTCTTC. Translating gives CATSDPGLAGSSYNEQFF.